These T cell receptor beta chains were read from a single sample in a study of T cell responses to AZD1222 COVID-19 vaccine. Profiled with immunoSEQ multiplex PCR; TCRdb holds only in-frame clones, not every one. The sample has some 84,000 clones; 70% to 90% are singletons. The sequencing used peripheral blood, collected 28 days after the second AZD1222 dose. The receptors shown here come from an adult who received the AZD1222 COVID-19 vaccine. The CDR3 runs from the conserved cysteine through the conserved F or W.

v_call,cdr3_aa
TRBV6-5,CASSYSEGRSTDTQYF
TRBV6-5,CASSYGVANYGYTF
TRBV5-8,CASKINTGPGNSPLHF
TRBV19,CASSTHLGTESYEQYF
TRBV5-1,CASSWGTPNSPLHF
TRBV3-1/TRBV3-2,CASSLFGGDEQYF
TRBV7-2,CASSSRPGPPAHEQYF
TRBV16,CASSPTSGKNEQFF
TRBV6-2/TRBV6-3,CASSDRTGSTEAFF
TRBV7-9,CASSSQAGGSSYNEQFF
TRBV6-6,CASSYRGQGVGGYTF
TRBV20-1,CSASREREAFF
TRBV11-3,CASSLGQGEYTEAFF
TRBV6-1,CASSENRGTGQPQHF
TRBV19,CASSSMGRRDTEAFF
TRBV5-1,CASSLMGVGAEAFF
TRBV7-8,CASGSNQPQHF
TRBV6-4,CASSEGTLLGANQPQHF
TRBV13,CASSLGSLAGGDTQYF
TRBV11-3,CASSSAGGVEPLHF
TRBV5-6,CASSRRQGVHQPQHF
TRBV29-1,CSVGEGGYYGYTF
TRBV5-3,CARSGTGRAYEQYF
TRBV5-6,CASSLLGTSGRRDEQFF
TRBV4-3,CASSQGFGNRLFF
TRBV7-8,CASSLVPPGGSRAPYEQYF
TRBV6-6,CASRTDSGYYGYTF
TRBV7-2,CASSLSSLGRETQYF
TRBV27,CASSLSRVGRAEAFF
TRBV9,CASSVRGTSGITGELFF
TRBV7-2,CASSQTGTSGEMFF
TRBV3-1/TRBV3-2,CASSPPSGSPTDTQYF
TRBV29-1,CSVGTGGNSPLHF
TRBV3-1/TRBV3-2,CASSQEPAGQYGYTF
TRBV7-8,CASSPGAGQIKETQYF
TRBV11-3,CASSPHPGTEAFF
TRBV5-6,CASSHGQGSNSGNTIYF
TRBV2,CASRGQGFPEAFF
TRBV28,CASSSVGTEAFF
TRBV11-3,CASSRAWTQTEGTQYF
TRBV6-5,CACRDSNTDTQYF
TRBV25-1,CASSRQGKDTEAFF
TRBV7-8,CASSLAGGAGELFF
TRBV7-8,CARTYSGFPVERVDTEAFF
TRBV11-3,CASSPYFQHNEQFF
TRBV20-1,CSASSQGAEYGYTF
TRBV6-1,CASSDRQGKDTEAFF
TRBV7-2,CASAHRDRTSPLHF
TRBV15,CATSRGTGTSTDTQYF
TRBV28,CASTPLGYYGTEAFF
TRBV28,CASSFPLHTANYGYTF
TRBV5-1,CASSSWAGVADTQYF
TRBV13,CASSSLSGIGIDEQFF
TRBV11-2,CASSRLAMLGEQYF
TRBV9,CASSVGTGALTPYEQYF
TRBV30,CAWSVEGPGGYTF
TRBV7-7,CASSLGGGGTDTQYF
TRBV7-8,CASSLATADGELFF
TRBV9,CASSATGTGVSQETQYF